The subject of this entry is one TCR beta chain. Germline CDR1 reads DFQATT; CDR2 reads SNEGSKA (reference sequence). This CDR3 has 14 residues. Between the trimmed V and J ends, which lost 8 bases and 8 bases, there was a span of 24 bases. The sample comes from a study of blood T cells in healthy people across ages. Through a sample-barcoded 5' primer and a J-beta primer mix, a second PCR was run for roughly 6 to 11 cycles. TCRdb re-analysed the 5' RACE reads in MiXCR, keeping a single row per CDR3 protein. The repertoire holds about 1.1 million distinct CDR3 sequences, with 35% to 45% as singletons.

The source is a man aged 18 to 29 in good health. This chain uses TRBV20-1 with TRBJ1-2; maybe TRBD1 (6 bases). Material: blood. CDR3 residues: CSPDAGKGVRGYTF. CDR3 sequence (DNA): TGCAGTCCTGATGCGGGCAAGGGGGTGCGCGGCTACACCTTC.